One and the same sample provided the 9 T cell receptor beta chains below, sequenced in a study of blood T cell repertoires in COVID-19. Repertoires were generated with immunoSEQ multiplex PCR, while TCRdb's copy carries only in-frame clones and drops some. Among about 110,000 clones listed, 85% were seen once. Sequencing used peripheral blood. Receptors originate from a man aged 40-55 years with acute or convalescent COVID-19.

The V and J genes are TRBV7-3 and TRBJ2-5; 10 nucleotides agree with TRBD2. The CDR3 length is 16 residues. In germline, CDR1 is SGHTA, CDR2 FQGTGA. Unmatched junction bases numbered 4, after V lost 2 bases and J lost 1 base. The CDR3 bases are TGTGCCAGCAGCTTAGGTTCTAGCGGGGGCCAAGAGACCCAGTACTTC. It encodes CASSLGSSGGQETQYF.

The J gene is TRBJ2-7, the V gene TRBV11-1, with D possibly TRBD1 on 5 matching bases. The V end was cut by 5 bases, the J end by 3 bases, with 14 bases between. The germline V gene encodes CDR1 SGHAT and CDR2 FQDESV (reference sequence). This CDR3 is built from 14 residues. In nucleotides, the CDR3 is TGTGCCAGCAGCCGAATCACAGGAAACTACGAGCAGTACTTC. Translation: CASSRITGNYEQYF.

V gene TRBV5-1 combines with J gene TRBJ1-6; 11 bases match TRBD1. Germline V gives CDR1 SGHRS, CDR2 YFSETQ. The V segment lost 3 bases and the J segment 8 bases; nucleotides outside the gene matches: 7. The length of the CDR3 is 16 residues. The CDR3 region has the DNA TGCGCCAGCAGCTCCCATCCGGGACAGGGGGATTCACCCCTCCACTTT. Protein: CASSSHPGQGDSPLHF.

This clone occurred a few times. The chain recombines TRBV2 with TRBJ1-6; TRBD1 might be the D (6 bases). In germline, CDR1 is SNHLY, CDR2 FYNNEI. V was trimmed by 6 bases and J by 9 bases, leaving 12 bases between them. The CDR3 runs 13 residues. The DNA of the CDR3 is TGTGCCAGCAGGGGACAAGGGATTTCACCCCTCCACTTT. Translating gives CASRGQGISPLHF.

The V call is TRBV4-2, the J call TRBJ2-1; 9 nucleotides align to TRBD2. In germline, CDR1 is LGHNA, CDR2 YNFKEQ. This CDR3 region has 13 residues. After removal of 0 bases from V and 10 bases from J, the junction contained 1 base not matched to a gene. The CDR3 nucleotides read TGTGCCAGCAGCCAAGATCTAGCGGGAGAGCAGTTCTTC. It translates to CASSQDLAGEQFF.

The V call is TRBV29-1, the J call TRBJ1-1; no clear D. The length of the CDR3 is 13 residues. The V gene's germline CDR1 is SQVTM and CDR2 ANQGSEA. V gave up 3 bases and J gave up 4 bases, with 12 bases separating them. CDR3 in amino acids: CSVDGGLSTEAFF. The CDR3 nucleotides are TGCAGCGTTGACGGAGGGTTAAGCACTGAAGCTTTCTTT.

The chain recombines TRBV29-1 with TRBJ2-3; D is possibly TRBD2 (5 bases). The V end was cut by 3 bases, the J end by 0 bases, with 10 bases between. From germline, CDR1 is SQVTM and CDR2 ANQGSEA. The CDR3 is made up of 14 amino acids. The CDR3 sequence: CSVDSGSSTDTQYF. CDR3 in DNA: TGCAGCGTTGACAGCGGTTCTAGCACAGATACGCAGTATTTT.

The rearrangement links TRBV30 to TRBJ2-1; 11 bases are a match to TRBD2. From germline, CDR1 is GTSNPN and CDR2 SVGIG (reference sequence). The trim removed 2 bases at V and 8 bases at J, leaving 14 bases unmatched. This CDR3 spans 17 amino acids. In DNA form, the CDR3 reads TGTGCCTGGAGTAAGGGCCTTAGCGGGAGGGCCGAAGATGAGCAGTTCTTC. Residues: CAWSKGLSGRAEDEQFF.

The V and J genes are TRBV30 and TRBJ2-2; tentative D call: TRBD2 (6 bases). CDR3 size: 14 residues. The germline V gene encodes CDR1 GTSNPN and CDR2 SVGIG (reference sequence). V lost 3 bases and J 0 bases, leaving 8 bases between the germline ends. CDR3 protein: CAWRGGTNTGELFF. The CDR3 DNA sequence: TGTGCCTGGAGGGGCGGGACGAACACCGGGGAGCTGTTTTTT.